The clone carrying this TCR beta chain was seen many times. The sample originates from a study of prognosis after radiotherapy for stage I lung cancer. CDR1 and CDR2 (germline): SGHAT, FQNNGV. The CDR3 length is 14 residues. Trimming shortened V by 2 bases and J by 4 bases, and 9 bases separated the two germline ends. Using two-round multiplex PCR, the authors amplified TCR beta CDR3 from genomic DNA. TRBV and TRBJ genes each had their own specific primers in first-round PCR. TCRdb re-analysed the multiplex PCR reads in MiXCR, keeping a single row per CDR3 protein. The sample contains 20,000 to 30,000 distinct CDR3 sequences, roughly 34% of which appear only once.

The sequence came from a donor over 45 with non-small cell lung cancer. The genes are TRBV11-2 and TRBJ2-1, with D possibly called TRBD1 or TRBD2 (5 bases each). The source was PBMCs, collected before or after stereotactic body radiation therapy (not recorded which). CDR3 sequence: CASSLRGKYNEQFF. The CDR3 DNA sequence: TGTGCCAGCAGCTTACGGGGCAAATACAATGAGCAGTTCTTC.